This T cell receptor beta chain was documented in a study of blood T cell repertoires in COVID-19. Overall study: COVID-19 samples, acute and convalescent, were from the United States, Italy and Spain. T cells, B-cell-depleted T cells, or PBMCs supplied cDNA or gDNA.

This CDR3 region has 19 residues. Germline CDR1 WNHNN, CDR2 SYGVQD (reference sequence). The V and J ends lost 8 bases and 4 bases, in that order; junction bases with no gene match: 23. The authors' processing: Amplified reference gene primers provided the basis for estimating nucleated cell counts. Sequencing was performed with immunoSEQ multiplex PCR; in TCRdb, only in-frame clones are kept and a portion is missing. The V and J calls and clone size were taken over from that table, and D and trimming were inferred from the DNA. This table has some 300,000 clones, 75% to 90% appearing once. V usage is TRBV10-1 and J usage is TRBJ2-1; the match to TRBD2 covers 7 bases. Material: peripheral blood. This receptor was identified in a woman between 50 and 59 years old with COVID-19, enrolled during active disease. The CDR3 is CASDRSAGEIFRSYNEQFF. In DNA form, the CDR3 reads TGCGCCAGCGACCGCTCGGCGGGAGAGATTTTCAGGTCTTACAATGAGCAGTTCTTC.